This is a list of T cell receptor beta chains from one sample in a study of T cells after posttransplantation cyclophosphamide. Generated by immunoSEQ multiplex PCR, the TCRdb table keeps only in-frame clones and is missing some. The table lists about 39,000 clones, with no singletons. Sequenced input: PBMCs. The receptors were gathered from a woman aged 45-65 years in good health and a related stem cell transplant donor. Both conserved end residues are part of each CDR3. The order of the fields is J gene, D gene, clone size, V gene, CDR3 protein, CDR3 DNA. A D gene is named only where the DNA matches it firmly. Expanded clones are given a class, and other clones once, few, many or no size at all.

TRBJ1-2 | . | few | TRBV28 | CASSLSPYRGANYGYTF | TGTGCCAGCAGTTTATCCCCGTATCGGGGGGCTAACTATGGCTACACCTTC
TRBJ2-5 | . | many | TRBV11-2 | CASSPDREGTQYF | TGTGCCAGCAGCCCGGACAGGGAGGGGACCCAGTACTTC
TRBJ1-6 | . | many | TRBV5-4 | CASSLDASLGNSPLHF | TGTGCCAGCAGCTTGGATGCCAGCCTAGGTAATTCACCCCTCCACTTT
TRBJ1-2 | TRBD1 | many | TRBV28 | CASSGSGGSRYSYGYTF | TGTGCCAGCAGTGGCTCAGGGGGGTCACGTTATAGCTATGGCTACACCTTC
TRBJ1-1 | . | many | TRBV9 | CASSGQANTEAFF | TGTGCCAGCAGCGGGCAGGCGAACACTGAAGCTTTCTTT
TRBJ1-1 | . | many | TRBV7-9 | CASSLAVREGPFEAFF | TGTGCCAGCAGCTTAGCGGTTAGGGAGGGCCCTTTTGAAGCTTTCTTT
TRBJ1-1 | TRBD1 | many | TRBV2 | CASSKTGGDTEAFF | TGTGCCAGCAGTAAGACAGGGGGAGACACTGAAGCTTTCTTT
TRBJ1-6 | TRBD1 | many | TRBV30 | CAWEMGQENSPLHF | TGTGCCTGGGAAATGGGACAGGAGAATTCACCCCTCCACTTT
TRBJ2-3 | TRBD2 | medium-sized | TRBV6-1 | CASSEVAGGQDTQYF | TGTGCCAGCAGTGAAGTGGCGGGGGGGCAAGATACGCAGTATTTT
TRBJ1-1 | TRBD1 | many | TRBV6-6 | CASLPGGSHTEAFF | TGTGCCAGCCTCCCAGGGGGTTCTCATACTGAAGCTTTCTTT
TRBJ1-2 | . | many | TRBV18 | CASSPEGGAGYGYTF | TGTGCCAGCTCTCCCGAGGGAGGGGCTGGCTATGGCTACACCTTC
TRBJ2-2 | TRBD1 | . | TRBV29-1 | CSAGTVNTGELFF | TGCAGCGCCGGGACAGTTAACACCGGGGAGCTGTTTTTT
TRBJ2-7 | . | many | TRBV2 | CASSERAGPYYEQYF | TGTGCCAGCAGTGAAAGGGCAGGGCCGTACTACGAGCAGTACTTC
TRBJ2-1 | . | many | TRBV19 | CATTYGTKTYNEQFF | TGTGCCACCACTTATGGGACAAAGACCTACAATGAGCAGTTCTTC
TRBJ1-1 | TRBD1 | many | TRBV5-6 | CASSSRTGNTEAFF | TGTGCCAGCAGCTCACGGACAGGGAACACTGAAGCTTTCTTT
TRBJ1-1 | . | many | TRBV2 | CASSGGGPMNTEAFF | TGTGCCAGCAGCGGGGGGGGACCCATGAACACTGAAGCTTTCTTT
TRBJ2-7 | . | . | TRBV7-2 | CASSLVVHEQYF | TGTGCCAGCAGCTTAGTGGTCCACGAGCAGTACTTC
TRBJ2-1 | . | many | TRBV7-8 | CASSLVILPGFRNEQFF | TGTGCCAGCAGCTTAGTAATCTTGCCAGGGTTTAGGAATGAGCAGTTCTTC
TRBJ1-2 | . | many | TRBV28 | CASSSRYFIGKLNYGYTF | TGTGCCAGCAGTTCCCGGTACTTTATCGGGAAGTTGAACTATGGCTACACCTTC
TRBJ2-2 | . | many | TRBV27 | CASRQLGEGVELFF | TGTGCCAGCAGGCAACTGGGAGAGGGGGTGGAGCTGTTTTTT
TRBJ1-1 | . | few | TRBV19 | CAASAQVNLNTEAFF | TGTGCCGCCTCGGCTCAGGTCAACTTGAACACTGAAGCTTTCTTT
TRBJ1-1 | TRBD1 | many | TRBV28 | CASSSPAAGGTEAFF | TGTGCCAGCAGCTCTCCGGCCGCAGGGGGCACTGAAGCTTTCTTT
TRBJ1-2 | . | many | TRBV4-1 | CASSQAQGKVGYTF | TGCGCCAGCAGCCAAGCTCAGGGGAAGGTTGGCTACACCTTC
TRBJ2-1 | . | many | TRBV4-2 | CASSRATTENEQFF | TGTGCCAGCAGCCGGGCGACAACCGAGAATGAGCAGTTCTTC
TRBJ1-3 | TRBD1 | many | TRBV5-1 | CASSEGQGNTIYF | TGCGCCAGCAGCGAGGGACAGGGAAACACCATATATTTT
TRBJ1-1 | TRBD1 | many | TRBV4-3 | CASSQQDRGGTEAFF | TGCGCCAGCAGCCAACAGGACAGGGGGGGCACTGAAGCTTTCTTT
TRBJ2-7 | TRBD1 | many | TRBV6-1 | CASSMDRGTYEQYF | TGTGCCAGCAGTATGGACAGGGGAACCTACGAGCAGTACTTC
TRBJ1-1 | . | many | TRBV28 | CASSLMRGRSLNTEAFF | TGTGCCAGCAGTTTAATGCGGGGGCGTAGTCTGAACACTGAAGCTTTCTTT
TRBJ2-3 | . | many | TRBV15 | CATSRAGSPTDTQYF | TGTGCCACCAGCAGAGCAGGGTCCCCCACAGATACGCAGTATTTT
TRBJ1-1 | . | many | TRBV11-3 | CASSLGGQLGNTEAFF | TGTGCCAGCAGCTTAGGGGGCCAGCTCGGGAACACTGAAGCTTTCTTT
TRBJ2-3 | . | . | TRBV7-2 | CASSQTSSTDTQYF | TGCGCCAGCAGCCAAACTTCTAGCACAGATACGCAGTATTTT
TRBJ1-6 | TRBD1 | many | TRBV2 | CASRFQPGQGSPLHF | TGTGCCAGCAGATTTCAACCGGGACAGGGCTCACCCCTCCACTTT
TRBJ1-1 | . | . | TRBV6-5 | CASSEPGVAYSAFF | TGTGCCAGCAGTGAGCCCGGTGTAGCCTATTCGGCTTTCTTT
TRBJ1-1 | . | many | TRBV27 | CASSSSRTYEPREAFF | TGTGCCAGCAGTTCCTCCAGGACATATGAACCCCGTGAAGCTTTCTTT
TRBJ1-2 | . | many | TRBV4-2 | CASSQGGSGYTF | TGTGCCAGCAGCCAAGGGGGCAGTGGCTACACCTTC
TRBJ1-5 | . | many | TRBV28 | CASSFEVAGQPQHF | TGTGCCAGCAGTTTCGAAGTAGCTGGCCAGCCCCAGCATTTT
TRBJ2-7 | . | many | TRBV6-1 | CASSALYGTGNRIEQYF | TGTGCCAGCAGTGCCCTCTACGGAACAGGGAATAGGATCGAGCAGTACTTC
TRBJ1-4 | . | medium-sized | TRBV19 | CASSMHSSNEKLFF | TGTGCCAGTAGTATGCATTCGAGTAATGAAAAACTGTTTTTT
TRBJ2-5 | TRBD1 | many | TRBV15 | CATSSRTGEETQYF | TGTGCCACCAGCAGCCGGACAGGGGAAGAGACCCAGTACTTC
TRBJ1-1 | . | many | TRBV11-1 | CASSLKPGLEAFF | TGTGCCAGCAGCCTGAAGCCGGGACTTGAAGCTTTCTTT
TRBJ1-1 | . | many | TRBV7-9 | CASSAYTEAFF | TGTGCCAGCAGTGCGTATACTGAAGCTTTCTTT
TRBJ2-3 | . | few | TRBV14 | CASSQGQYPDTQYF | TGTGCCAGCAGCCAAGGACAGTACCCAGATACGCAGTATTTT
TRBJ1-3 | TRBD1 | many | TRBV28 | CASSLDRLNSGNTIYF | TGTGCCAGCAGTTTGGACAGGCTTAACTCTGGAAACACCATATATTTT
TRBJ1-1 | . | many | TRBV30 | CAWSVPHFTGSLNTEAFF | TGTGCCTGGAGTGTACCCCATTTTACGGGGTCCTTGAACACTGAAGCTTTCTTT
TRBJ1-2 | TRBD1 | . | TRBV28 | CASSLGSRDSLGYTF | TGTGCCAGCAGTTTAGGGTCTCGGGACAGCTTGGGCTACACCTTC
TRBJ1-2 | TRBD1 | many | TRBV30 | CAGSGQGYYGYTF | TGTGCCGGATCGGGACAGGGATACTATGGCTACACCTTC
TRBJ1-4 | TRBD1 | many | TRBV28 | CASSQQGAKLFF | TGTGCCAGCAGTCAACAGGGGGCAAAACTGTTTTTT
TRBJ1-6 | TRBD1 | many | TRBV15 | CATSEPQGAYNSPLHF | TGTGCCACCAGCGAACCGCAGGGGGCCTATAATTCACCCCTCCACTTT
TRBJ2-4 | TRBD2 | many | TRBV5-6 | CASSDSGGGNIQYF | TGTGCCAGCAGCGATAGCGGGGGGGGAAACATTCAGTACTTC
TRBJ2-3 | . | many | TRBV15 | CATSTIQGLADTQYF | TGTGCCACCAGCACTATACAGGGTTTAGCAGATACGCAGTATTTT
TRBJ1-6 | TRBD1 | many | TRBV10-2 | CASRRQGNFNSPLHF | TGCGCCAGCAGGCGACAGGGAAATTTTAATTCACCCCTCCACTTT
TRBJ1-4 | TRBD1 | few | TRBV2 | CASSEATGEEKLFF | TGTGCCAGCAGTGAAGCGACAGGGGAGGAAAAACTGTTTTTT
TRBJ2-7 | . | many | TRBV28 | CASSRVYEQYF | TGTGCCAGCAGCCGGGTCTACGAGCAGTACTTC